Below, 5 T cell receptor beta chains from the same sample are listed, as sequenced in a study of blood T cell repertoires in COVID-19. The assay was immunoSEQ multiplex PCR, and TCRdb's table has in-frame clones only and misses some. The data contain tens of thousands of clones, approximately 80% of them singletons. Input material: peripheral blood. Receptors were obtained from a man at least 80 years old with active or convalescent COVID-19.

The V call is TRBV4-2, the J call TRBJ2-2; 9 bases fit TRBD2. CDR1 and CDR2 (germline): LGHNA, YNFKEQ. The CDR3 is 18 residues long. Trimming took 3 bases from V and 0 from J; bases not matched to a gene: 8. CDR3 sequence: CASSQQPSGGSNTGELFF. In DNA, the CDR3 is TGTGCCAGCAGCCAGCAACCCAGCGGGGGGTCGAACACCGGGGAGCTGTTTTTT.

This CDR3 is CASSPGTSSRELFF. The CDR3 DNA follows: TGCGCCAGCAGCCCGGGGACTAGCTCTAGGGAGCTGTTTTTT. The V gene is TRBV5-1, the J gene TRBJ2-2; 9 bases line up with TRBD2. The junction had 7 bases not matched to a gene; V was cut back by 4 bases and J by 9 bases. Per germline, CDR1 SGHRS and CDR2 YFSETQ. The CDR3 runs to 14 residues.

V gene TRBV30 combines with J gene TRBJ2-5; unclear D gene. Trimming removed 2 bases from V and 5 bases from J, with 9 bases in between. CDR3 length: 12 residues. The germline gives CDR1 GTSNPN, CDR2 SVGIG (reference sequence). The CDR3 region has the DNA TGTGCCTGGAGTTTGACTGGGGAGACCCAGTACTTC. Protein product: CAWSLTGETQYF.

This clone came up once. The chain joins TRBV27 to TRBJ2-7, with 9 nucleotides matching TRBD1. The CDR3 has 15 residues. V was clipped by 2 bases and J by 6 bases; unmatched bases: 8. CDR1 is MNHEY, CDR2 SMNVEV, per germline (reference sequence). CDR3 region: CASSLLPGQGFEQYF. The CDR3 DNA sequence: TGTGCCAGCAGTTTACTCCCGGGACAGGGTTTCGAGCAGTACTTC.

This chain links TRBV2 with TRBJ1-1; a weak D match, TRBD1 (6 bases). V was trimmed by 6 bases and J by 10 bases, leaving 30 bases between them. In germline, CDR1 is SNHLY, CDR2 FYNNEI. The CDR3 contains 17 residues. Here the CDR3 DNA reads TGTGCCAGCAGGAGCCTCCGTTCGGGACACCGCCGGGGTGGAGCTTTCTTT. Translation: CASRSLRSGHRRGGAFF. Together with reference TRBV2 and TRBJ1-1, the CDR3 gives the full variable domain: EPEVTQTPSHQVTQMGQEVILRCVPISNHLYFYWYRQILGQKVEFLVSFYNNEISEKSEIFDDQFSVERPDGSNFTLKIRSTKLEDSAMYFCASRSLRSGHRRGGAFFGQGTRLTVV.